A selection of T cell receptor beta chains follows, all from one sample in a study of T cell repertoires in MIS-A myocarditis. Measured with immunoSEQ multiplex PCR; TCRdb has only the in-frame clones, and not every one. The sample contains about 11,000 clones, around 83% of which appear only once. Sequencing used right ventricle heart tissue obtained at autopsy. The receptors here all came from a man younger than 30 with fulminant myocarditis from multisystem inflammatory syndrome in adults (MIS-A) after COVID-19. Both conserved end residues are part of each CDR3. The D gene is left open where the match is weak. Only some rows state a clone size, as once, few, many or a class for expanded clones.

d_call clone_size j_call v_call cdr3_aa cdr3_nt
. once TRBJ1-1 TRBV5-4 CASSSDGAATEAFF TGTGCCAGCAGCTCGGACGGGGCCGCCACTGAAGCTTTCTTT
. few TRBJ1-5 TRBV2 CASRSQGPNQPQHF TGTGCCAGCAGATCACAGGGACCCAATCAGCCCCAGCATTTT
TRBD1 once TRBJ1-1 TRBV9 CASSPTGQGYTEAFF TGTGCCAGCAGCCCTACTGGACAGGGGTACACTGAAGCTTTCTTT
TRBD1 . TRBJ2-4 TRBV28 CAIQDRVKNIQYF TGTGCCATCCAGGACAGGGTCAAAAACATTCAGTACTTC
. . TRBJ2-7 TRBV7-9 CASSLRETSYEQYF TGTGCCAGCAGCTTAAGAGAGACTAGCTACGAGCAGTACTTC
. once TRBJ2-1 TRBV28 CASRAPATLEQFF TGTGCCAGCAGGGCTCCGGCGACCCTTGAGCAGTTCTTC
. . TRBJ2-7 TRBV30 CAWRDYAYEQYF TGTGCCTGGAGGGACTACGCTTACGAGCAGTACTTC
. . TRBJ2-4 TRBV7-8 CASSLTEKNIQYF TGTGCCAGCAGCTTAACAGAGAAAAACATTCAGTACTTC
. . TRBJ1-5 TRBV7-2 CASSQGGSGQPQHF TGTGCCAGCAGCCAGGGTGGGTCGGGGCAGCCCCAGCATTTT
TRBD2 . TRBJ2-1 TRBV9 CASSVGSSGHNEQFF TGTGCCAGCAGCGTAGGGTCTAGCGGTCACAATGAGCAGTTCTTC
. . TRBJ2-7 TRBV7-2 CASSQGVGSYEQYF TGTGCCAGCAGCCAAGGAGTCGGCTCCTACGAGCAGTACTTC
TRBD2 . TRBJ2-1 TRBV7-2 CASSLLAGGGNEQFF TGTGCCAGCAGCTTATTGGCGGGGGGGGGCAATGAGCAGTTCTTC
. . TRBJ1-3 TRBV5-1 CASSLDRPSGNTIYF TGCGCCAGCAGCTTGGACAGGCCCTCTGGAAACACCATATATTTT
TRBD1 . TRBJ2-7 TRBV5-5 CASSPPYRGTYEQYF TGTGCCAGCAGCCCGCCTTACAGGGGAACCTACGAGCAGTACTTC
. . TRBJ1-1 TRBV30 CAWSPATEAFF TGTGCCTGGAGTCCGGCCACTGAAGCTTTCTTT
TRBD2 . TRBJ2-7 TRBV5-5 CASSLGSFLAGAYEQYF TGTGCCAGCAGCTTGGGGTCCTTCCTAGCGGGTGCCTACGAGCAGTACTTC
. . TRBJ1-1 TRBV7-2 CASNNIGQKKAFF TGTGCCAGCAACAATATCGGACAGAAAAAAGCTTTCTTT
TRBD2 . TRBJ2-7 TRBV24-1 CATSDRLADRHEQYF TGTGCCACCAGTGATCGGCTAGCGGATCGGCACGAGCAGTACTTC
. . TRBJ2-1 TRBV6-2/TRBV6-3 CASSKGNEQFF TGTGCCAGCAGTAAAGGGAATGAGCAGTTCTTC
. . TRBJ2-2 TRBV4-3 CASSRRGGSNTGELFF TGCGCCAGCAGCCGACGGGGAGGAAGCAACACCGGGGAGCTGTTTTTT
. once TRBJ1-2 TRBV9 CASSLKWTAIYGYTF TGTGCCAGCAGCCTCAAGTGGACGGCGATCTATGGCTACACCTTC
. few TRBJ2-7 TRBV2 CASSVVLGYSHEQYF TGTGCCAGCAGTGTCGTACTTGGATACTCCCACGAGCAGTACTTC
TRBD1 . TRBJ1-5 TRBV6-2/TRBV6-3 CASSPRQGNQPQHF TGTGCCAGCAGCCCGCGACAGGGGAATCAGCCCCAGCATTTT
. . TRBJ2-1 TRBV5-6 CASSFISEQFF TGTGCCAGCAGCTTTATTAGTGAGCAGTTCTTC
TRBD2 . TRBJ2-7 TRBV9 CASSQRTSGSTSEQYF TGTGCCAGCAGCCAACGGACTAGCGGGAGCACGTCGGAGCAGTACTTC
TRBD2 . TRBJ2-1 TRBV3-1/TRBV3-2 CASSRQLGLAGEYNEQFF TGTGCCAGCAGCCGACAACTGGGACTAGCGGGGGAATACAATGAGCAGTTCTTC
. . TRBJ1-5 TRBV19 CASSLTGRSNQPQHF TGTGCCAGTAGTTTGACAGGTCGGAGCAATCAGCCCCAGCATTTT
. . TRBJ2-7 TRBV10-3 CAISNRDSSSYEQYF TGTGCCATCAGTAACCGGGACTCATCCTCCTACGAGCAGTACTTC
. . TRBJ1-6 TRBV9 CASSGVSASSSYNSPLHF TGTGCCAGCAGCGGGGTTTCAGCTTCTAGCTCCTATAATTCACCCCTCCACTTT
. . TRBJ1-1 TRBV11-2 CASSLIQPEAFF TGTGCCAGCAGCTTAATTCAACCTGAAGCTTTCTTT
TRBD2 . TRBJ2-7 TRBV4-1 CASSQGTSGSSYEQYF TGCGCCAGCAGCCAAGGGACTAGCGGGAGCTCCTACGAGCAGTACTTC
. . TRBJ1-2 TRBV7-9 CASSPSPYGYTF TGTGCCAGCAGCCCCTCACCCTATGGCTACACCTTC
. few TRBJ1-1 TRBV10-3 CAISDSGGTEAFF TGTGCCATCAGTGATTCGGGAGGGACTGAAGCTTTCTTT
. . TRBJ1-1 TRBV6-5 CASLLNTEAFF TGTGCCAGCCTACTGAACACTGAAGCTTTCTTT
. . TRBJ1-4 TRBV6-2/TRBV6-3 CASSLGVGKLFF TGTGCCAGCAGCCTCGGAGTTGGGAAACTGTTTTTT
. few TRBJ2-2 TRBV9 CASSVEGVRGELFF TGTGCCAGCAGCGTAGAGGGCGTCAGGGGGGAGCTGTTTTTT
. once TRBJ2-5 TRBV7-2 CASSSPWGLSGETQYF TGTGCCAGCAGCTCCCCCTGGGGTCTGAGCGGGGAGACCCAGTACTTC
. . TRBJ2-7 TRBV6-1 CASSELRGRGNYEQYF TGTGCCAGCAGTGAATTAAGGGGGCGGGGGAACTACGAGCAGTACTTC
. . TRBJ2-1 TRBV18 CASSPPKINEQFF TGTGCCAGCTCACCACCTAAGATCAATGAGCAGTTCTTC
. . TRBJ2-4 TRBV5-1 CATKGGRDIQYF TGCGCCACCAAGGGTGGCAGAGACATTCAGTACTTC
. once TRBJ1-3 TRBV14 CASSPFGRGESSGNTIYF TGTGCCAGCAGCCCGTTCGGTCGCGGGGAAAGCTCTGGAAACACCATATATTTT
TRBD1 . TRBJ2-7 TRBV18 CASSQNPQGAGEQYF TGTGCCAGCTCACAAAATCCGCAGGGGGCAGGCGAGCAGTACTTC
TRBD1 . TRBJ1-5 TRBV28 CASSNMDRGGQPQHF TGTGCCAGCAGCAATATGGACAGGGGAGGGCAGCCCCAGCATTTT
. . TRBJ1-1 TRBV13 CASSLVGILNTEAFF TGTGCCAGCAGCTTAGTTGGGATATTGAACACTGAAGCTTTCTTT
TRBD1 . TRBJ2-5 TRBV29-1 CSAGQQLGAQYF TGCAGCGCGGGACAGCAGCTAGGGGCCCAGTACTTC
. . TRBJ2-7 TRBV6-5 CASSYVRGASYEQYF TGTGCCAGCAGTTACGTTCGCGGGGCCTCCTACGAGCAGTACTTC
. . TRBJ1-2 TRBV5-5 CASSLGLTDGYTF TGTGCCAGCAGCTTGGGTCTCACAGATGGCTACACCTTC
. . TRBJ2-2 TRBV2 CASVQGNTGELFF TGTGCCAGCGTACAGGGGAACACCGGGGAGCTGTTTTTT
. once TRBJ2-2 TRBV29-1 CSVVSHTGELFF TGCAGCGTTGTTTCTCACACCGGGGAGCTGTTTTTT
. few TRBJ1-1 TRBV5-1 CASSWDGFSTEAFF TGCGCCAGCAGCTGGGACGGGTTTTCCACTGAAGCTTTCTTT
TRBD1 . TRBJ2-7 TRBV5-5 CASSWGTAETYEQYF TGTGCCAGCAGCTGGGGGACAGCTGAAACCTACGAGCAGTACTTC
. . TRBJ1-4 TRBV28 CASRRSQGIKLFF TGTGCCAGCAGACGTAGCCAGGGGATCAAACTGTTTTTT
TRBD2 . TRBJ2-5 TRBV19 CASQQGTSVGQETQYF TGTGCCAGCCAACAAGGGACTAGCGTGGGCCAAGAGACCCAGTACTTC
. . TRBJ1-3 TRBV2 CASSEHSGNTIYF TGTGCCAGCAGTGAACACTCTGGAAACACCATATATTTT